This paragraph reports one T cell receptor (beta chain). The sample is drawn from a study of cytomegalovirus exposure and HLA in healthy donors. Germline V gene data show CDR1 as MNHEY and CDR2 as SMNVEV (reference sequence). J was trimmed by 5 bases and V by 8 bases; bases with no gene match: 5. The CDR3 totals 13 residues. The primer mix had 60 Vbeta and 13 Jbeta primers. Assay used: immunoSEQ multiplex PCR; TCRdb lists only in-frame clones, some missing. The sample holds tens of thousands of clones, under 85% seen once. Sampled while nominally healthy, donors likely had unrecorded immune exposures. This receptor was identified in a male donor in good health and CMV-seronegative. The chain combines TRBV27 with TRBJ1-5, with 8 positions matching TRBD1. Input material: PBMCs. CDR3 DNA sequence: TGTGCCAGCGGGGAGGACAGGGATCAGCCCCAGCATTTT. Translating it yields CASGEDRDQPQHF.